A selection of T cell receptor beta chains follows, all from one sample in a study of cytomegalovirus exposure and HLA in healthy donors. Libraries were prepared by immunoSEQ multiplex PCR; TCRdb keeps only in-frame clonotypes and omits some of them. Of about 67,000 clones in the sample, just under 80% were seen once. The sequenced sample was PBMCs. These TCRs come from a woman in her 30s in good health and CMV-seronegative. Each CDR3 is given with its conserved first and last residue. Each record gives: clone size, V gene, J gene, CDR3 protein. A clone size is listed for some rows: how often the clone was seen (once, few, many), or a class if it is expanded.

size: once
V: TRBV10-1
J: TRBJ2-7
CDR3: CASSAGPGLGYEQYF

size: -
V: TRBV4-2
J: TRBJ2-3
CDR3: CASSQDRAADTQYF

size: -
V: TRBV10-3
J: TRBJ2-7
CDR3: CAISQGAQGFVYEQYF

size: -
V: TRBV19
J: TRBJ1-2
CDR3: CASSILDSYGYTF

size: few
V: TRBV2
J: TRBJ2-2
CDR3: CASYFGNSSPNTGELFF

size: few
V: TRBV29-1
J: TRBJ1-4
CDR3: CSVQNSATNEKLFF

size: -
V: TRBV30
J: TRBJ1-1
CDR3: CAWRRQGGNTEAFF

size: -
V: TRBV28
J: TRBJ2-7
CDR3: CASSLPPSGTGGYEQYF

size: -
V: TRBV5-1
J: TRBJ2-1
CDR3: CASSLGNNEQFF

size: -
V: TRBV7-9
J: TRBJ2-1
CDR3: CASSLGGGEQFF

size: -
V: TRBV7-6
J: TRBJ2-5
CDR3: CASSLGPTEETQYF

size: -
V: TRBV6-1
J: TRBJ2-7
CDR3: CASSLDRASYEQYF

size: -
V: TRBV6-5
J: TRBJ2-5
CDR3: CASSYSGTGGRSQYF

size: few
V: TRBV10-3
J: TRBJ2-3
CDR3: CAARAGVTDTQYF

size: -
V: TRBV19
J: TRBJ1-1
CDR3: CASSRPTTGLNTEAFF

size: -
V: TRBV30
J: TRBJ2-1
CDR3: CAWDSGRANEQFF

size: -
V: TRBV2
J: TRBJ2-3
CDR3: CASSQGGPADTQYF

size: -
V: TRBV18
J: TRBJ2-3
CDR3: CASSPGRGPGDTQYF

size: -
V: TRBV30
J: TRBJ2-5
CDR3: CAWSVLLQETQYF

size: -
V: TRBV19
J: TRBJ1-2
CDR3: CATRDRAGGYTF

size: -
V: TRBV5-4
J: TRBJ2-3
CDR3: CASSVTGRRDTQYF

size: once
V: TRBV28
J: TRBJ1-1
CDR3: CASSMLERGGEATEAFF

size: -
V: TRBV5-1
J: TRBJ1-4
CDR3: CASSRPNHDGNEKLFF

size: few
V: TRBV10-2
J: TRBJ1-1
CDR3: CASSGNRNTEAFF

size: -
V: TRBV4-1
J: TRBJ1-6
CDR3: CASSQMTGTYNSPLHF

size: once
V: TRBV29-1
J: TRBJ1-2
CDR3: CSVSAGQGQGYGYTF

size: few
V: TRBV4-1
J: TRBJ1-1
CDR3: CASSRVGVVLNTEAFF

size: -
V: TRBV29-1
J: TRBJ1-2
CDR3: CSVDPHAGGFFSYGYTF

size: -
V: TRBV7-9
J: TRBJ2-7
CDR3: CASSPPGTGNHEQYF

size: -
V: TRBV7-9
J: TRBJ2-7
CDR3: CASSSQGHEQYF

size: -
V: TRBV9
J: TRBJ2-3
CDR3: CASRASGSSTDTQYF

size: -
V: TRBV29-1
J: TRBJ1-1
CDR3: CSVVSGSGTEAFF

size: -
V: TRBV5-1
J: TRBJ1-2
CDR3: CASKTGGSSNYGYTF

size: few
V: TRBV6-1
J: TRBJ2-3
CDR3: CASSDGTSVFTDTQYF

size: -
V: TRBV11-3
J: TRBJ2-3
CDR3: CASSLVLRTGKHTQYF

size: -
V: TRBV11-3
J: TRBJ2-3
CDR3: CASSPRGTTDTQYF

size: -
V: TRBV30
J: TRBJ2-7
CDR3: CAWRAQGIPYEQYF

size: -
V: TRBV6-5
J: TRBJ1-2
CDR3: CASSPGRRGYTF

size: -
V: TRBV30
J: TRBJ1-6
CDR3: CAWSGTRLSSYNSPLHF

size: -
V: TRBV7-3
J: TRBJ2-5
CDR3: CASSEQSQETQYF

size: few
V: TRBV7-2
J: TRBJ1-3
CDR3: CASRRDRAGNTIYF

size: -
V: TRBV7-6
J: TRBJ2-6
CDR3: CASSSPGGGLGANVLTF

size: -
V: TRBV19
J: TRBJ2-7
CDR3: CASKWTGASYEQYF

size: -
V: TRBV5-1
J: TRBJ2-5
CDR3: CASSRAAGDQETQYF

size: -
V: TRBV5-1
J: TRBJ2-7
CDR3: CASSLAPGGLYEQYF

size: -
V: TRBV29-1
J: TRBJ2-4
CDR3: CSVGGGTGGQYF

size: -
V: TRBV27
J: TRBJ1-1
CDR3: CASSLLGGTEAFF

size: -
V: TRBV4-2
J: TRBJ1-1
CDR3: CASSQEGGNTEAFF

size: -
V: TRBV5-4
J: TRBJ1-2
CDR3: CASRERANYGYTF

size: -
V: TRBV29-1
J: TRBJ2-7
CDR3: CSAGGVFSDEQYF

size: -
V: TRBV5-1
J: TRBJ1-5
CDR3: CASSAGQNNQPQHF